This T cell receptor (beta chain) was identified in a study of T cells in Graves' hyperthyroidism and ophthalmopathy. For the study at large: Peripheral blood draws took place at initial diagnosis, ahead of any treatment. Study findings and constraints: A 13 V-J signature model discriminated ophthalmopathy versus stable hyperthyroidism. The model forecast ophthalmopathy, anticipating it by a median 6.5 months before onset.

A note on this clonotype: Its cognate antigen is unknown. A much larger clonotype is one base distant, so this may be a read error.

Amplified TCR beta CDR3 regions derived from RNA transcripts. HTBI primers were employed in a first-round RT-PCR of the TCR CDR3. TCRdb itself ran the multiplex PCR reads through MiXCR, one entry per CDR3 protein. The sample holds fewer than 450,000 distinct CDR3 sequences, around 15% seen once. The CDR3 extends over 14 amino acids. V was pared by 7 bases and J by 9 bases, with 19 bases between. The V gene's germline CDR1 is MDHEN and CDR2 SYDVKM. With duration under 3 months, ophthalmopathy was active: Clinical Activity Score at least 3, NOSPECS at least 4. The source material was blood. The V call is TRBV28, the J call TRBJ2-4, with TRBD2 as a possible D gene (6 bases). The source of this sequence is a woman aged 55-70 years with Graves' ophthalmopathy. Here the CDR3 DNA reads TGTGCCAGCAAGGGACTTTCTCGAAAACCCATTCAGTACTTC. It yields the protein CASKGLSRKPIQYF.